This T cell receptor (beta chain) stems from a study of T cells in Graves' hyperthyroidism and ophthalmopathy. On the study more broadly: Initial diagnosis, before any treatment, was when peripheral blood was collected.

The V and J ends lost 4 bases and 5 bases, in that order; junction bases with no gene match: 8. Per germline, CDR1 SGHRS and CDR2 YFSETQ. The CDR3 is made up of 15 amino acids. Ophthalmopathy in the patients scored at least 3 on Clinical Activity Score and at least 4 on NOSPECS grade, lasting under 3 months. The study excluded patients with uncontrolled infection, other autoimmune disease, pregnancy or lactation. PBMCs were collected from an approximately 10 ml volume of fresh peripheral blood. Researchers took RNA transcripts and amplified the TCR beta CDR3 regions from them. The study used the HTBI primer set for a first-round RT-PCR of the TCR CDR3. TCRdb reprocessed the multiplex PCR reads with MiXCR, giving one entry per CDR3 protein. The data contain hundreds of thousands of distinct CDR3 sequences, roughly a sixth of them singletons.

This clonotype was obtained from a woman aged 40 to 50 with Graves' ophthalmopathy. The chain couples TRBV5-1 to TRBJ2-1; 8 bases fit TRBD2. Input material: blood. For the CDR3, the DNA is TGCGCCAGCAGCGGAGGGACTAGTGCGGACAATGAGCAGTTCTTC. Translated, it gives CASSGGTSADNEQFF.